The clone carrying this T cell receptor (beta chain) has a handful of counts. This entry comes from a study of blood T cells in healthy people across ages. Germline V gene lookup returns CDR1 MNHNY and CDR2 SVGAGI (reference sequence). Trimming shortened V by 5 bases and J by 9 bases, and 11 bases separated the two germline ends. This CDR3 is built from 12 residues. It was with a sample-barcoded 5' primer and a J-beta primer mix that a second PCR of about 6 to 12 cycles was run. TCRdb re-analysed the 5' RACE reads in MiXCR, keeping a single row per CDR3 protein. The sample includes 730,000 or so distinct CDR3 sequences, 35% to 50% of them seen just once.

This clonotype originated in an elderly man in good health. The sequenced sample was blood. The V call is TRBV6-6, the J call TRBJ2-1; no clear D. CDR3 sequence: CASSPNRGEQFF. Written as DNA, the CDR3 is TGTGCCAGCAGTCCAAACCGCGGTGAGCAGTTCTTC.